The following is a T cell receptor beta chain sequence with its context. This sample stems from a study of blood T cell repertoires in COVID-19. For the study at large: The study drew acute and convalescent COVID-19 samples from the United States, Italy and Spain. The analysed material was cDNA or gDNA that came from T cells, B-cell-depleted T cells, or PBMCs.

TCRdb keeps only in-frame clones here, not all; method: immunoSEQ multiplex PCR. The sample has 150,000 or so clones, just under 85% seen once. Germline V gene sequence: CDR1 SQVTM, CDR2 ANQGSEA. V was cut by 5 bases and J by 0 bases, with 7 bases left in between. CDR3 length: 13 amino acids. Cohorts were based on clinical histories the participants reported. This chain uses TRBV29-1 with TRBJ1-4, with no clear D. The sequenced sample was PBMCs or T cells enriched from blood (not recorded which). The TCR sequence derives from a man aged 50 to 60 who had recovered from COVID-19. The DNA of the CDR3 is TGCAGCGTTTTATCCGCAACTAATGAAAAACTGTTTTTT. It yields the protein CSVLSATNEKLFF.